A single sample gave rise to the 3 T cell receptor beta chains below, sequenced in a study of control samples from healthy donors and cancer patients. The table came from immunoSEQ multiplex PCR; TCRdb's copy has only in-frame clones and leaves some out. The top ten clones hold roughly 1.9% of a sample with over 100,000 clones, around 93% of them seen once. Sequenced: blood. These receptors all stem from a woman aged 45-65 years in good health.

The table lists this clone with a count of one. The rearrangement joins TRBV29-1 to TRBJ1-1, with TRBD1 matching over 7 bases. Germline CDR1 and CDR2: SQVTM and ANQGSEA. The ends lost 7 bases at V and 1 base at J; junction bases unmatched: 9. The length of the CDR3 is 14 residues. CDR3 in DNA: TGCAGCGCCTATCGGGGACAGCCGAACACTGAAGCTTTCTTT. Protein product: CSAYRGQPNTEAFF.

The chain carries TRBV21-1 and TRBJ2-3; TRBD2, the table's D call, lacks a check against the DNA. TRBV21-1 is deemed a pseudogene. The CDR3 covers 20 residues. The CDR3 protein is CASSKERDLAGGPSTDTQYF. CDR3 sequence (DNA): TGTGCCAGCAGCAAAGAGCGGGACCTAGCGGGAGGGCCAAGCACAGATACGCAGTATTTT.

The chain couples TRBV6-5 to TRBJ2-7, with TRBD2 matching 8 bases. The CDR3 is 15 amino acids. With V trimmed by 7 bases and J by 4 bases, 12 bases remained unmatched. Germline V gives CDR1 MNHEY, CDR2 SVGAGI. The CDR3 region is CASTRSLAELYEQYF. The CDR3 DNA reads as TGTGCCAGCACCCGATCACTAGCGGAGCTGTACGAGCAGTACTTC.